This T cell receptor (beta chain) was sequenced for a study of T-cell memory formation after mild COVID-19. Notes on the study in general: SARS-CoV-2 specificity was not confirmed for second-wave clones peaking on day 37. Whereas later expanders leaned CD4+, clones contracting day 15 to 85 showed a balanced CD4/CD8 makeup.

The authors produced TCR alpha and TCR beta cDNA libraries with sample barcodes and UMIs by 5'RACE using constant-segment primers. TCRdb used MiXCR to reprocess the 5' RACE reads, holding one entry per CDR3 protein. The sample lists 350,000 to 500,000 distinct CDR3 sequences, roughly 20% occurring once. Regarding this clonotype: The antigen is undetermined.

The source of this sequence is an adult woman who had mild COVID-19 (a few samples of this study predate the infection). Cell type and time point are not known. Specimen: PBMCs or a T cell subset sorted from them (not recorded which).

CDR3 nucleotides: TGTGCCACCAGCAGAGGATTGGACAGGGGGCGCGAGCAGTACTTC. The encoded protein is CATSRGLDRGREQYF. The V and J genes are TRBV15 and TRBJ2-7; 11 nucleotides line up with TRBD1. This CDR3 region has 15 residues. Per the germline V gene, CDR1 is LNHNV and CDR2 is YYDKDF (reference sequence). The trim removed 1 base at V and 6 bases at J, leaving 5 bases unmatched.